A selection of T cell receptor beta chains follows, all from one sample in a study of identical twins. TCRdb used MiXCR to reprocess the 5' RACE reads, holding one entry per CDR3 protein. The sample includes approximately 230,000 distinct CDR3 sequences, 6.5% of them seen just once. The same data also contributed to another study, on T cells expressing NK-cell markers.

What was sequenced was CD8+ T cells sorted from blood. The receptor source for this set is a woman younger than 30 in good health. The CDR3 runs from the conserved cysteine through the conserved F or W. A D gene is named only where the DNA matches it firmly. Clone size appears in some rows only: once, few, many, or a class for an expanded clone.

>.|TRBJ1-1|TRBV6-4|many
CASSDGGTEAFF
TGTGCCAGCAGTGACGGGGGCACTGAAGCTTTCTTT
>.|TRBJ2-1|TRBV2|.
CASSDSGAYNEQFF
TGTGCCAGCAGTGATTCCGGGGCGTACAATGAGCAGTTCTTC
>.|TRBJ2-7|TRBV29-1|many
CSVIGEIGREQYF
TGCAGCGTTATTGGGGAGATCGGACGCGAGCAGTACTTC
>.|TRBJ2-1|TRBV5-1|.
CASSPWSGSYEQFF
TGCGCCAGCAGCCCCTGGAGTGGGAGCTATGAGCAGTTCTTC
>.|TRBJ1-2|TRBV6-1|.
CASRTSREDYGYTF
TGTGCCAGCAGGACAAGTCGGGAAGACTATGGCTACACCTTC
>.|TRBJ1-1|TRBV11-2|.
CASSFLGEAFF
TGTGCCAGCAGCTTCCTTGGTGAAGCTTTCTTT
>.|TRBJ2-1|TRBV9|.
CASSPTGNPYNEQFF
TGTGCCAGCAGCCCAACAGGGAACCCCTACAATGAGCAGTTCTTC
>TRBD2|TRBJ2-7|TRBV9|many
CASSVAPGGYEQYF
TGTGCCAGCAGCGTAGCCCCGGGAGGCTACGAGCAGTACTTC
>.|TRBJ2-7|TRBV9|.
CASSVGTAIGEQYF
TGTGCCAGCAGCGTAGGAACAGCTATCGGGGAGCAGTACTTC
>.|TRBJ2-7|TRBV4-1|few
CASSHDNSGPYEQYF
TGCGCCAGCAGCCATGACAATTCTGGACCCTACGAGCAGTACTTC
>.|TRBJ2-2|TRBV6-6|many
CASLGSPWELFF
TGTGCCAGCCTGGGAAGCCCCTGGGAGCTGTTTTTT
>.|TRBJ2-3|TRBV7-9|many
CASTFTGQSDTQYF
TGTGCCAGCACGTTTACCGGGCAGTCAGATACGCAGTATTTT
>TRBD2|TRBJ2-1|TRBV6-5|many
CASSYGGREGYNEQFF
TGTGCCAGCAGTTATGGCGGGAGGGAGGGTTACAATGAGCAGTTCTTC
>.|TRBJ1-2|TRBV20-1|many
CSAREGTDRRYGYTF
TGCAGTGCTAGGGAAGGGACGGACCGCCGTTATGGCTACACCTTC
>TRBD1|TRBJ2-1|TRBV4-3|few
CASSQDRTGGNGDEQFF
TGCGCCAGCAGCCAAGATCGGACAGGGGGAAATGGCGATGAGCAGTTCTTC
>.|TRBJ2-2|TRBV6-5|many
CASSYTHAGELFF
TGTGCCAGCAGCTATACACACGCCGGGGAGCTGTTTTTT
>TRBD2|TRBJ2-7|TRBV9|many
CASSEGTSGPYEQYF
TGTGCCAGCAGCGAAGGAACTAGCGGGCCCTACGAGCAGTACTTC
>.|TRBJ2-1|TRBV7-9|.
CASSLAAGQYNEQFF
TGTGCCAGCAGCTTAGCCGCAGGCCAATACAATGAGCAGTTCTTC
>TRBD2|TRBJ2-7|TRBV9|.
CASSVASGGVYEQYF
TGTGCCAGCAGCGTAGCTTCCGGGGGGGTCTACGAGCAGTACTTC
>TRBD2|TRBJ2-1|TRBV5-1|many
CASSPVLAGGRNEQFF
TGCGCCAGCAGTCCAGTCCTAGCGGGGGGGCGAAATGAGCAGTTCTTC
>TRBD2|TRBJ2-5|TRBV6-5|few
CASSSLTSGAQETQYF
TGTGCCAGCAGTTCCCTGACTAGCGGGGCCCAAGAGACCCAGTACTTC
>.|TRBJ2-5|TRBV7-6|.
CASSLDGGSETQYF
TGTGCCAGCAGCTTAGACGGGGGAAGTGAGACCCAGTACTTC
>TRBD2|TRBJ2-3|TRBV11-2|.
CASSLDGGLASTDTQYF
TGTGCCAGCAGCTTGGATGGGGGACTAGCGTCCACAGATACGCAGTATTTT